These 30 T cell receptor beta chains were sequenced from one sample in a study of shared clonotypes between healthy human individuals. As defined, naive CD8 cells were CD45RO-negative and positively selected for CCR7, with terminally differentiated effector memory CD45RA+ cells excluded. TCRdb's copy holds only in-frame clones and misses some; the assay was immunoSEQ multiplex PCR. Of about 2.1 million clones in the sample, around 93% were seen once. Input material: naive CD8+ T cells from PBMCs. These receptors all stem from a man in his late teens or twenties in good health. Some clones in this sample may be carry-over from other donors' samples.

V is TRBV6-1 and J is TRBJ2-3; 8 nucleotides agree with TRBD2. The V gene end was trimmed by 6 bases and the J gene end by 2 bases; junction bases not matched to a gene: 4. This CDR3 contains 14 residues. Germline V gives CDR1 MNHNS, CDR2 SASEGT. The CDR3 loop reads CASSGGGPTDTQYF. The CDR3 DNA reads as TGTGCCAGCAGCGGGGGGGGCCCCACAGATACGCAGTATTTT.

The chain uses TRBV9 and TRBJ2-1; D uncertain. This CDR3 contains 14 residues. CDR1 and CDR2 from the germline V gene are SGDLS and YYNGEE. Trimming pared 3 bases from V and 5 bases from J, leaving 12 bases between. The CDR3 protein is CASSGGGSHNEQFF. The CDR3 DNA sequence: TGTGCCAGCAGCGGCGGCGGATCTCACAATGAGCAGTTCTTC.

This clone was counted once. The chain employs TRBV11-1 and TRBJ2-2; TRBD1 is a possible D gene (5 bases). Germline values: CDR1 SGHAT, CDR2 FQDESV (reference sequence). Trimming removed 2 bases at V and 4 bases at J, with 14 bases between. This CDR3 has 16 residues. In DNA, the CDR3 is TGTGCCAGCAGCTTACAAGGGGTATTGGGCACCGGGGAGCTGTTTTTT. It encodes CASSLQGVLGTGELFF. The full variable domain, its missing parts supplied by reference TRBV11-1 and TRBJ2-2, is EAEVAQSPRYKITEKSQAVAFWCDPISGHATLYWYRQILGQGPELLVQFQDESVVDDSQLPKDRFSAERLKGVDSTLKIQPAELGDSAMYLCASSLQGVLGTGELFFGEGSRLTVL.

This sequence joins TRBV19 and TRBJ2-1; TRBD2 is a possible D gene (5 bases). V lost 10 bases and J lost 0, with 22 bases in between. Germline values: CDR1 LNHDA, CDR2 SQIVND (reference sequence). The CDR3 is 17 residues long. In DNA, the CDR3 is TGTGCCACCCGAATTAGCGTCCCTCTAAGCTCCTACAATGAGCAGTTCTTC. This translates into CATRISVPLSSYNEQFF.

V gene TRBV4-1 combines with J gene TRBJ2-7; D remains unclear. V was shortened by 1 base and J by 7 bases, with 11 bases between the two germline ends. Looked up from germline, CDR1 is MGHRA and CDR2 is YSYEKL. This CDR3 is built from 13 residues. CDR3 protein: CASSQGVRAEQYF. CDR3 in DNA: TGCGCCAGCAGCCAAGGCGTACGTGCGGAGCAGTACTTC.

The chain couples TRBV25-1 to TRBJ2-7; the D gene is possibly TRBD2 (6 bases). Germline CDR1 reads MGHDK; CDR2 reads SYGVNS. Between the trimmed V and J ends, which lost 0 bases and 7 bases, there was a span of 22 bases. This CDR3 is built from 17 residues. DNA for the CDR3: TGTGCCAGCAGTGAATACTCCAGGCCTAGCGTTCCGCCTGAGCAGTACTTC. Amino acid sequence: CASSEYSRPSVPPEQYF.

The chain uses TRBV7-3 and TRBJ2-1, with D unclear. Trimming cost V 0 bases and J 0 bases, with 12 bases left between them. In germline, CDR1 is SGHTA, CDR2 FQGTGA. This CDR3 is 17 amino acids long. In DNA form, the CDR3 reads TGTGCCAGCAGCTTAACCAGTCCGCCGAGCTCCTACAATGAGCAGTTCTTC. This codes for CASSLTSPPSSYNEQFF. The complete variable domain, with remaining parts taken from reference TRBV7-3 and TRBJ2-1, reads GAGVSQTPSNKVTEKGKYVELRCDPISGHTALYWYRQSLGQGPEFLIYFQGTGAADDSGLPNDRFFAVRPEGSVSTLKIQRTERGDSAVYLCASSLTSPPSSYNEQFFGPGTRLTVL.

This rearrangement joins TRBV2 to TRBJ2-7, with 7 bases fitting TRBD1. The CDR3 has 15 residues. Per germline, CDR1 SNHLY and CDR2 FYNNEI. V shed 7 bases, J shed 3 bases, and the junction held 12 bases outside the gene matches. DNA of the CDR3: TGTGCCAGCAAAGCCGGGACAGACTTACTCTACGAGCAGTACTTC. Protein product: CASKAGTDLLYEQYF.

The chain employs TRBV7-9 and TRBJ1-5, with 9 bases fitting TRBD1. The CDR3 is 16 residues long. After removal of 1 base from V and 3 bases from J, the junction contained 4 bases not matched to a gene. CDR1 SEHNR and CDR2 FQNEAQ come from the germline V gene (reference sequence). The CDR3 region is CASSLVTGGFNQPQHF. The CDR3 bases are TGTGCCAGCAGCTTAGTTACAGGGGGCTTCAATCAGCCCCAGCATTTT.

This chain links TRBV19 with TRBJ1-1; TRBD1 might be the D (6 bases). Looked up from germline, CDR1 is LNHDA and CDR2 is SQIVND (reference sequence). Trimming stripped 9 bases from V and 8 bases from J, with 13 bases between. There are 11 residues in the CDR3. The CDR3 protein is CASQRGTEAFF. CDR3 nucleotide sequence: TGTGCCAGCCAAAGGGGGACAGAAGCTTTCTTT.

This clone was recorded once. At one end the junction does not follow the germline gene, possibly because of a read error. This chain connects TRBV13 to TRBJ2-3; 14 positions match TRBD2. This CDR3 has 17 residues. CDR1 is PRHDT and CDR2 is FYEKMQ in the germline V gene (reference sequence). The CDR3 reads CASSSSGTSGSKDTQYF. Written as DNA, the CDR3 is TGTGCCAGCAGTTCCTCCGGGACTAGCGGGAGCAAAGATACGCAGTATTTT.

The chain joins TRBV6-5 to TRBJ2-7; no firm D call. This CDR3 is 14 amino acids long. The ends were cut back, 4 bases at V and 5 bases at J, with 15 bases in the middle. Germline lookup yields CDR1 MNHEY and CDR2 SVGAGI. This chain's CDR3 is CASSSVSSRDEQYF. The DNA for the CDR3 is TGTGCCAGCAGTTCTGTCAGTAGTCGGGACGAGCAGTACTTC.

The chain has TRBV11-3 and TRBJ2-1; weak D call: TRBD1 (7 bases). The CDR3 contains 17 residues. Germline CDR1 SGHNT, CDR2 YENEEA. Between the trimmed V and J ends, which lost 6 bases and 7 bases, there was a span of 25 bases. For the CDR3, the DNA is TGTGCCAGCAGTCCCCTTTATGGGGGGACAGAGCATAATGAGCAGTTCTTC. Amino acids: CASSPLYGGTEHNEQFF.

The chain couples TRBV27 to TRBJ2-1; 11 positions agree with TRBD2. Losses at the gene ends were 6 bases for V and 6 bases for J; bases not matched to a gene: 7. Germline V gene lookup returns CDR1 MNHEY and CDR2 SMNVEV (reference sequence). The CDR3 runs to 15 residues. The DNA for the CDR3 is TGTGCCAGCAGCTACGCCCTAGCGGGAGGCAATGAGCAGTTCTTC. Amino acid sequence: CASSYALAGGNEQFF.

The rearrangement uses TRBV11-3 and TRBJ2-1, with 7 bases identical to TRBD1. The CDR3 consists of 15 residues. Germline assignment: CDR1 SGHNT and CDR2 YENEEA. V trimming: 1 base; J trimming: 0 bases; junction bases outside the gene matches: 0. CDR3 DNA sequence: TGTGCCAGCAGCTTAGGGGACAGCTCCTACAATGAGCAGTTCTTC. It specifies CASSLGDSSYNEQFF.

CDR3 nucleotide sequence: TGTGCCAGCAGTCCAAACCCTCCAGGGGCGGAGGACCAAGAGACCCAGTACTTC. It encodes CASSPNPPGAEDQETQYF. The chain employs TRBV28 and TRBJ2-5; the D gene is possibly TRBD1 (6 bases). The V end was cut by 5 bases, the J end by 0 bases, with 22 bases between. The CDR3 has 18 amino acids. CDR1 and CDR2 (germline): MDHEN, SYDVKM.

The chain links TRBV29-1 to TRBJ2-1; D is undetermined. V was cut by 6 bases and J by 0 bases, with 15 bases left in between. CDR1 and CDR2 (germline): SQVTM, ANQGSEA. The CDR3 contains 15 residues. The CDR3 protein is CSVSSPSGSYNEQFF. The CDR3 region has the DNA TGCAGCGTATCCAGCCCCTCGGGCTCCTACAATGAGCAGTTCTTC.

The chain is built from TRBV11-2 and TRBJ2-7, with 7 bases that match TRBD1. The trim removed 1 base at V and 0 bases at J, leaving 3 bases unmatched. CDR1 is SGHAT and CDR2 is FQNNGV in the germline V gene. This CDR3 region has 15 residues. CDR3 sequence: CASSLVTGSSYEQYF. In DNA form, the CDR3 reads TGTGCCAGCAGCTTAGTGACAGGGAGCTCCTACGAGCAGTACTTC. The full variable domain, its missing parts supplied by reference TRBV11-2 and TRBJ2-7, is EAGVAQSPRYKIIEKRQSVAFWCNPISGHATLYWYQQILGQGPKLLIQFQNNGVVDDSQLPKDRFSAERLKGVDSTLKIQPAKLEDSAVYLCASSLVTGSSYEQYFGPGTRLTVT.

This chain joins TRBV15 and TRBJ2-7; 9 nucleotides line up with TRBD2. Germline CDR1 and CDR2: LNHNV and YYDKDF (reference sequence). After removal of 11 bases from V and 0 bases from J, the junction contained 8 bases not matched to a gene. This CDR3 spans 14 amino acids. The CDR3 loop reads CAAASGGSSYEQYF. The CDR3 coding sequence is TGTGCCGCGGCGAGCGGGGGGAGCTCCTACGAGCAGTACTTC.

The V call is TRBV29-1, the J call TRBJ2-1; no clear D gene. CDR1 and CDR2 (germline): SQVTM, ANQGSEA. V was cut by 2 bases and J by 5 bases, with 13 bases left in between. This CDR3 is 14 amino acids long. CDR3 sequence: CSVEWAGYDNEQFF. In DNA, the CDR3 is TGCAGCGTTGAATGGGCCGGTTATGACAATGAGCAGTTCTTC.

The chain combines TRBV5-1 with TRBJ2-1; D remains unclear. The CDR3 is made up of 15 amino acids. Trimming shortened V by 7 bases and J by 0 bases, and 14 bases separated the two germline ends. Germline V gene lookup returns CDR1 SGHRS and CDR2 YFSETQ. The CDR3 DNA is TGCGCCAGCGGCAACGGCTTCAGCTCCTACAATGAGCAGTTCTTC. Encoded protein: CASGNGFSSYNEQFF.

This rearrangement joins TRBV13 to TRBJ2-7, with TRBD2 matching 8 bases. Per the germline V gene, CDR1 is PRHDT and CDR2 is FYEKMQ (reference sequence). With 4 bases clipped from V and 6 bases from J, the junction kept 11 bases outside the gene matches. The CDR3 spans 15 residues. Here the CDR3 reads CASSSLTGGTGEQYF. In nucleotides, the CDR3 is TGTGCCAGCAGCTCCCTCACGGGGGGGACCGGCGAGCAGTACTTC.

The chain couples TRBV4-1 to TRBJ1-1; no definite D call. Looked up from germline, CDR1 is MGHRA and CDR2 is YSYEKL. This CDR3 is built from 14 residues. The germline V and J ends were trimmed by 2 bases and 3 bases, with 10 bases remaining between them. This chain's CDR3 is CASSQSTRDTEAFF. The DNA of the CDR3 is TGCGCCAGCAGCCAATCCACAAGGGACACTGAAGCTTTCTTT.

This clone appeared a few times. The CDR3: CASKASQTEAFF. The CDR3 DNA reads TGTGCCAGCAAGGCCTCACAGACTGAAGCTTTCTTT. The V gene is TRBV27, the J gene TRBJ1-1; the D is unclear. Between the trimmed V and J ends, which lost 7 bases and 5 bases, there was a span of 11 bases. Looked up from germline, CDR1 is MNHEY and CDR2 is SMNVEV (reference sequence). The CDR3 loop spans 12 amino acids.

V gene TRBV10-1 combines with J gene TRBJ2-7; D is ambiguous. The CDR3 runs to 10 residues. The V gene lost 2 bases and the J gene lost 5 bases, with 1 base spanning the gap. CDR1 is WNHNN, CDR2 SYGVQD, per germline (reference sequence). CDR3: CASSEDEQYF. Here the CDR3 DNA reads TGCGCCAGCAGTGAGGACGAGCAGTACTTC.

This clone was recorded a few times. The sample has other DNA sequences that encode this CDR3 too. This sequence joins TRBV7-9 and TRBJ1-1; the D is unclear. The germline gives CDR1 SEHNR, CDR2 FQNEAQ (reference sequence). The CDR3 runs to 11 residues. V was pared by 6 bases and J by 7 bases, with 9 bases between. CDR3 residues: CASRYANEAFF. Written as DNA, the CDR3 is TGTGCCAGCAGGTACGCGAATGAAGCTTTCTTT.

The chain uses TRBV27 and TRBJ1-6; D remains ambiguous. Germline loops: CDR1 MNHEY, CDR2 SMNVEV (reference sequence). The CDR3 length is 14 residues. V lost 6 bases and J lost 2, with 8 bases in between. CDR3 amino acids: CASSPSPYNSPLHF. The DNA of the CDR3 is TGTGCCAGCAGCCCATCCCCCTATAATTCACCCCTCCACTTT.

V is TRBV28 and J is TRBJ2-7; D not resolved. Germline-derived CDR1 and CDR2 are MDHEN and SYDVKM. Trimming cost V 6 bases and J 5 bases, with 17 bases left between them. This CDR3 region has 14 residues. The CDR3 sequence: CASSLTRSWDEQYF. In DNA, the CDR3 is TGTGCCAGCAGCCTGACTCGCTCATGGGACGAGCAGTACTTC.

The V call is TRBV19, the J call TRBJ2-7, with 10 bases aligning to TRBD1. Trimming at V came to 6 bases and at J to 5 bases, leaving 7 bases not matched to a gene. The CDR3 contains 14 residues. CDR1 and CDR2 from the germline V gene are LNHDA and SQIVND (reference sequence). CDR3 in DNA: TGTGCCAGTAGCACCGGGACAGGGGTAGACGAGCAGTACTTC. Translating it yields CASSTGTGVDEQYF.

The chain is built from TRBV27 and TRBJ2-1, with 8 bases aligning to TRBD2. The trim removed 3 bases at V and 1 base at J, leaving 5 bases unmatched. This CDR3 contains 16 residues. Germline-derived CDR1 and CDR2 are MNHEY and SMNVEV (reference sequence). CDR3 bases: TGTGCCAGCAGTTTTTTACTAGCGGAATCCTACAATGAGCAGTTCTTC. As protein: CASSFLLAESYNEQFF.